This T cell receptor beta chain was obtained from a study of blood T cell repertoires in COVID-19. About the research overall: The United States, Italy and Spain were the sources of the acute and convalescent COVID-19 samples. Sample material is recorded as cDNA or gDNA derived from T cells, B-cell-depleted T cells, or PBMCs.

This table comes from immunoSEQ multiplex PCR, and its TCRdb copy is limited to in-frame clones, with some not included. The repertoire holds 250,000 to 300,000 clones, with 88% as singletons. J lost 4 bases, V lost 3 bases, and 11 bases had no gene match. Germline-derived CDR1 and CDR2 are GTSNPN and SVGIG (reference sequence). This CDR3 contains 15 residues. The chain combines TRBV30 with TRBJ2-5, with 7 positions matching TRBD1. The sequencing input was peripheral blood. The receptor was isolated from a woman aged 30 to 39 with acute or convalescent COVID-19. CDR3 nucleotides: TGTGCCTGGAGGGTAAGGGGGCGCTTAGGAGAGACCCAGTACTTC. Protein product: CAWRVRGRLGETQYF.